This TCR beta chain was captured by sequencing in a study of OX40 agonist ivuxolimab in advanced cancers. Deletions cut 5 bases from V and 6 bases from J, with 14 bases between. This CDR3 spans 13 amino acids. CDR1 is MDHEN and CDR2 is SYDVKM in the germline V gene. TCRdb's copy holds only in-frame clones and misses some; the assay was immunoSEQ multiplex PCR. The sample consists of tens of thousands of clones, approximately 94% of them appearing once. This clonotype originated in an adult with an advanced solid tumor such as melanoma, head and neck, liver or kidney cancer. The V and J genes are TRBV28 and TRBJ2-7, with D hard to call. Sample: CD4+ or CD8+ T cells sorted from blood, taken in a trial of the OX40 agonist ivuxolimab. The CDR3 here is CASSPSPHPEQYF. The DNA for the CDR3 is TGTGCCAGCAGTCCCTCACCCCATCCCGAGCAGTACTTC.